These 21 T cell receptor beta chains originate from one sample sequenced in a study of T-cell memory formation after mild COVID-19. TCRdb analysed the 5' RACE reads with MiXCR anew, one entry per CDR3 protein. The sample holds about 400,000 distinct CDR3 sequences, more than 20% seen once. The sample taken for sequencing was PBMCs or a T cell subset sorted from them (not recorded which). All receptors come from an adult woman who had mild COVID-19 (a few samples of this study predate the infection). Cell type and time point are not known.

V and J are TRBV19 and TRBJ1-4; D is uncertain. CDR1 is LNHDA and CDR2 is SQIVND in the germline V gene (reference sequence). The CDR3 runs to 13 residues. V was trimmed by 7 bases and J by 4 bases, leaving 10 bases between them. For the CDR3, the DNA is TGTGCCAGTACGTCAGGTTATAATGAAAAACTGTTTTTT. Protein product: CASTSGYNEKLFF.

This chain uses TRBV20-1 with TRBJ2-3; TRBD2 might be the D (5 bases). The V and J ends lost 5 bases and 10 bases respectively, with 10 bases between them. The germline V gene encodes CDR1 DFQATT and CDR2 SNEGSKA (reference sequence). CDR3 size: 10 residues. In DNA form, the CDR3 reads TGCAGTGCTGAGGACTCGCCGCAGTATTTT. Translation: CSAEDSPQYF.

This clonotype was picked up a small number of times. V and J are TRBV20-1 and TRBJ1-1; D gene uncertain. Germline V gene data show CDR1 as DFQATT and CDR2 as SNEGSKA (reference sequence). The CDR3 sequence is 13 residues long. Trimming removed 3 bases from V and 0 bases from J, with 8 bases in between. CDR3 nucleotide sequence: TGCAGTGCTAGGAACACCATGAACACTGAAGCTTTCTTT. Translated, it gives CSARNTMNTEAFF.

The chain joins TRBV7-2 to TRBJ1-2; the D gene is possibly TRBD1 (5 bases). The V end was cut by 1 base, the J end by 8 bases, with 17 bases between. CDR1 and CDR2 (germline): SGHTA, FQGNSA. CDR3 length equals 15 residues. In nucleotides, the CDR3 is TGTGCCAGCAGCTTAGACGCGTCAGGGACTTGGGGCTACACCTTC. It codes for CASSLDASGTWGYTF.

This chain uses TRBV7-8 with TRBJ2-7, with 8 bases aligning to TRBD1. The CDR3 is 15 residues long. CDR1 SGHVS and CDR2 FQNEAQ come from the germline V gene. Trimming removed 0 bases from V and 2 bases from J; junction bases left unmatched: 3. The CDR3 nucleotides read TGTGCCAGCAGCTTAGCGCGGACAGGGCCCTACGAGCAGTACTTC. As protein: CASSLARTGPYEQYF.

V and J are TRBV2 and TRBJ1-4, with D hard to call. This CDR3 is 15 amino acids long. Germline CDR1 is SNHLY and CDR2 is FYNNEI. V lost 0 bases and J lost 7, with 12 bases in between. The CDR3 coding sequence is TGTGCCAGCAGTGAAGCGGGAGGTTTCACTGAAAAACTGTTTTTT. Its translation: CASSEAGGFTEKLFF.

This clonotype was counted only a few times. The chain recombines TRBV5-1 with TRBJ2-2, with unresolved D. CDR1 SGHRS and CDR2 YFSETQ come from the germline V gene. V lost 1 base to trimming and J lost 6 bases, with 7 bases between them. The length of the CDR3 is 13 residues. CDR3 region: CASSLQIAGELFF. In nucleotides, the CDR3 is TGCGCCAGCAGCTTGCAGATAGCCGGGGAGCTGTTTTTT.

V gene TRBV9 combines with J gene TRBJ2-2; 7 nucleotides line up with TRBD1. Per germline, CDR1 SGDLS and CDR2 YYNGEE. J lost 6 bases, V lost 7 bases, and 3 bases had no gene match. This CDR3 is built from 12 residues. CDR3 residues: CASADRAGELFF. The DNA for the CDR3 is TGTGCCAGCGCAGACAGGGCCGGGGAGCTGTTTTTT.

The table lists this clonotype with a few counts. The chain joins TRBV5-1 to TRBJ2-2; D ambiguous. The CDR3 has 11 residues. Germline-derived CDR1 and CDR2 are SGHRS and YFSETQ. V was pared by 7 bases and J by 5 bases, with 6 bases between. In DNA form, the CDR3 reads TGCGCCAGCGGTTTGACCGGGGAGCTGTTTTTT. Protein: CASGLTGELFF.

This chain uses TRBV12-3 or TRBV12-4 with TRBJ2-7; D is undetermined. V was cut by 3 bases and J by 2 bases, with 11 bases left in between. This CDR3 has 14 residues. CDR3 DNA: TGTGCCAGCAGTTTTAAAAGTCGGACCTACGAGCAGTACTTC. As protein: CASSFKSRTYEQYF.

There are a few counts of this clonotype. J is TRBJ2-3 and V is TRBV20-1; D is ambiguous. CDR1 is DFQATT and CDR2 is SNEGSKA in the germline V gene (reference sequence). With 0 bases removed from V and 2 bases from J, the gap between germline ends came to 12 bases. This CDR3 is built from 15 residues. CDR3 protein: CSARDRGPNTDTQYF. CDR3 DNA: TGCAGTGCTAGAGATCGTGGGCCCAACACAGATACGCAGTATTTT.

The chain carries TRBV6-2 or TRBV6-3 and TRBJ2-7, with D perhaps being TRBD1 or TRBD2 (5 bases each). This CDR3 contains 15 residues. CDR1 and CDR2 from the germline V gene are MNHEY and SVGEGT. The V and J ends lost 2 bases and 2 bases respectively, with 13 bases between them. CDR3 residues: CASSYPGKGAYEQYF. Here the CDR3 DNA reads TGTGCCAGCAGTTACCCGGGGAAAGGGGCCTACGAGCAGTACTTC.

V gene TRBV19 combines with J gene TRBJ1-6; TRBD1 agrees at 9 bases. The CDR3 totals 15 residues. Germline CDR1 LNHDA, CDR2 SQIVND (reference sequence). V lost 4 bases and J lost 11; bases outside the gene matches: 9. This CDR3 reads CASSTTQTGGTPLHF. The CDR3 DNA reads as TGTGCCAGTAGTACGACCCAGACAGGGGGGACACCCCTCCACTTT.

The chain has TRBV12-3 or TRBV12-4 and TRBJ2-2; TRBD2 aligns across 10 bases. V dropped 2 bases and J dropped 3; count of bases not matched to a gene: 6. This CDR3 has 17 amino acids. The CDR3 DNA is TGTGCCAGCAGTTTATCGATGCTAGCGGGAGACACCGGGGAGCTGTTTTTT. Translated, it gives CASSLSMLAGDTGELFF.

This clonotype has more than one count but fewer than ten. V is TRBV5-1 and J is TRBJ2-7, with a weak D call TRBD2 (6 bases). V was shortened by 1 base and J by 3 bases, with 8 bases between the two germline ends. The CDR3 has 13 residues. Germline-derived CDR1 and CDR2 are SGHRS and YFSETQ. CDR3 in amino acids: CASSLSSGYEQYF. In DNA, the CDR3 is TGCGCCAGCAGCTTGAGTAGCGGCTACGAGCAGTACTTC.

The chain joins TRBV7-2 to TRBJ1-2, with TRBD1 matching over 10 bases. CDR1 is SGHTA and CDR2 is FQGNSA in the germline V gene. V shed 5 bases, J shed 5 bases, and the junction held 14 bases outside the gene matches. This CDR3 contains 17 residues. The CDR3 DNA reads TGTGCCAGCAGCCTTACAGGGGGCGGGGGACAGGGGTATGGCTACACCTTC. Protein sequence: CASSLTGGGGQGYGYTF.

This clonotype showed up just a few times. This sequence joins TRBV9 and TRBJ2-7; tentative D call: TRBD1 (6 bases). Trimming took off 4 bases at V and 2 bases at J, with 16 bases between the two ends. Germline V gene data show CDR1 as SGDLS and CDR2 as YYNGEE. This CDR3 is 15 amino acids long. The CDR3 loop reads CASSPSGVLPYEQYF. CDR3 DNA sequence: TGTGCCAGCAGCCCTTCAGGGGTCTTGCCCTACGAGCAGTACTTC.

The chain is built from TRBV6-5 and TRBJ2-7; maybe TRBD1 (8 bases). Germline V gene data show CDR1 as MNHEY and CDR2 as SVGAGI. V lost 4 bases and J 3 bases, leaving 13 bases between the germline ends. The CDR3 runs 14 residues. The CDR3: CASSLQGGDYEQYF. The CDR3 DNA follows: TGTGCCAGCAGTTTACAGGGGGGGGACTACGAGCAGTACTTC.

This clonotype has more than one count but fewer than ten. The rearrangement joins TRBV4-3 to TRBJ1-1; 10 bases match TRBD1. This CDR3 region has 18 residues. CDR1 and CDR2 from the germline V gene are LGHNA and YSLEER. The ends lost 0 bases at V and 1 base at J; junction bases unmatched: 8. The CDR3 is CASSQDWRQGAWNTEAFF. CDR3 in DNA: TGCGCCAGCAGCCAAGATTGGAGACAGGGGGCTTGGAACACTGAAGCTTTCTTT.

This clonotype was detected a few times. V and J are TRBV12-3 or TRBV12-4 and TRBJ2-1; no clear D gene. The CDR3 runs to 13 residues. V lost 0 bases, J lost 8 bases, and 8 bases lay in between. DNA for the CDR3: TGTGCCAGCAGTTTAGCGGGGTATTATGAGCAGTTCTTC. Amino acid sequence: CASSLAGYYEQFF.

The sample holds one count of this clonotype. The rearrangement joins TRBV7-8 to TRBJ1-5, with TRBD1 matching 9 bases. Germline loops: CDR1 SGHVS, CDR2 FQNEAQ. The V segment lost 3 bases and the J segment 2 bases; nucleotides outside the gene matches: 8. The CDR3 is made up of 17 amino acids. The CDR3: CASSFSDRGLGNQPQHF. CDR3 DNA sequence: TGTGCCAGCAGCTTTTCGGACAGGGGTTTAGGCAATCAGCCCCAGCATTTT. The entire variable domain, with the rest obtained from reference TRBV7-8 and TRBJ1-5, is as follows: GAGVSQSPRYKVAKRGQDVALRCDPISGHVSLFWYQQALGQGPEFLTYFQNEAQLDKSGLPSDRFFAERPEGSVSTLKIQRTQQEDSAVYLCASSFSDRGLGNQPQHFGDGTRLSIL.